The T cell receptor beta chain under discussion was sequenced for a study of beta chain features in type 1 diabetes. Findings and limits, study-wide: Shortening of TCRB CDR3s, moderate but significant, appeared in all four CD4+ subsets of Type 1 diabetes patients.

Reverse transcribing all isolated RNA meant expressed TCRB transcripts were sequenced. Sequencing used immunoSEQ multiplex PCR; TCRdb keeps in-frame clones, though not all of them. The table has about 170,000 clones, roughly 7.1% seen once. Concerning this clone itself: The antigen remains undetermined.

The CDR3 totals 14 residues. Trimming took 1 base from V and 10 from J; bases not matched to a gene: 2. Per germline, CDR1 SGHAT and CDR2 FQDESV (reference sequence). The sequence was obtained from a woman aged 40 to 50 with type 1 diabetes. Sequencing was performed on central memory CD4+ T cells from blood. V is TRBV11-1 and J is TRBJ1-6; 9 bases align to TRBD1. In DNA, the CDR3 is TGTGCCAGCAGCTTAGGACAGGGGGGATCACCCCTCCACTTT. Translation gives CASSLGQGGSPLHF. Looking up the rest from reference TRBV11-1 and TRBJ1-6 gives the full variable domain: EAEVAQSPRYKITEKSQAVAFWCDPISGHATLYWYRQILGQGPELLVQFQDESVVDDSQLPKDRFSAERLKGVDSTLKIQPAELGDSAMYLCASSLGQGGSPLHFGNGTRLTVT.